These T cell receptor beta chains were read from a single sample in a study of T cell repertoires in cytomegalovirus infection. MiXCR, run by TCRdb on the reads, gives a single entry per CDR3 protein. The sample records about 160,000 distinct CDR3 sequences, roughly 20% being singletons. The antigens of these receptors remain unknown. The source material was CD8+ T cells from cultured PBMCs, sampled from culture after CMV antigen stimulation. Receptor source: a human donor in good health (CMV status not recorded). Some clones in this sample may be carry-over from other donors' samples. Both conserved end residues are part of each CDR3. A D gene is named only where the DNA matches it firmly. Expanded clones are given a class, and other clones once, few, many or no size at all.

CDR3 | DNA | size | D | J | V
CASTHYPETQYF | TGTGCCAGCACCCACTACCCAGAGACCCAGTACTTC | few | NA | TRBJ2-5 | TRBV7-8
CSARDLGTGNTIYF | TGCAGTGCTAGAGATCTAGGGACAGGAAACACCATATATTTT | few | NA | TRBJ1-3 | TRBV20-1
CASTNPPGEKWANVLTF | TGTGCCAGCACCAACCCCCCGGGGGAAAAGTGGGCCAACGTCCTGACTTTC | NA | NA | TRBJ2-6 | TRBV6-2/TRBV6-3
CASTRDRAPYGYTF | TGTGCCAGCACCAGAGACAGGGCTCCCTATGGCTACACCTTC | NA | TRBD1 | TRBJ1-2 | TRBV13
CASSLSGGHYNEQFF | TGTGCCAGCAGCTTATCGGGGGGGCACTACAATGAGCAGTTCTTC | NA | TRBD2 | TRBJ2-1 | TRBV7-8
CASSLAIGLAGGYNEQFF | TGTGCCAGCAGCTTAGCGATCGGCCTAGCGGGGGGGTACAATGAGCAGTTCTTC | few | TRBD2 | TRBJ2-1 | TRBV7-2
CASSFGVSPYEQYF | TGTGCCAGCAGTTTCGGGGTTAGCCCCTACGAGCAGTACTTC | few | NA | TRBJ2-7 | TRBV25-1
CASSQDGTMASYEQYF | TGCGCTAGCAGCCAAGATGGAACCATGGCCTCCTACGAGCAGTACTTC | NA | NA | TRBJ2-7 | TRBV4-1
CASRPTRAAQETQYF | TGTGCCAGCAGGCCAACGAGGGCAGCCCAAGAGACCCAGTACTTC | NA | NA | TRBJ2-5 | TRBV7-2
CASSLFGGNAEQFF | TGTGCCAGCAGCTTATTCGGGGGGAATGCAGAGCAGTTCTTC | few | TRBD2 | TRBJ2-1 | TRBV7-8
CASSLHRGPTDTQYF | TGTGCCAGCAGCCTCCATCGGGGGCCCACAGATACGCAGTATTTT | few | NA | TRBJ2-3 | TRBV7-6
CASSIPGTYQETQYF | TGTGCCAGTAGTATTCCCGGGACGTACCAAGAGACCCAGTACTTC | NA | NA | TRBJ2-5 | TRBV19
CASSLAPGEETEAFF | TGTGCCAGCAGCTTAGCGCCGGGGGAGGAAACTGAAGCTTTCTTT | NA | NA | TRBJ1-1 | TRBV7-9
CASSYGGADTQYF | TGTGCCAGCAGTTACGGGGGCGCAGATACGCAGTATTTT | NA | NA | TRBJ2-3 | TRBV6-2/TRBV6-3
CASSLSSGLAGEQFF | TGTGCCAGCAGTTTATCATCGGGACTAGCGGGGGAGCAGTTCTTC | NA | TRBD2 | TRBJ2-1 | TRBV28
CASSLPIRGVSTDTQYF | TGTGCCAGCAGCTTACCGATTCGGGGGGTTAGCACAGATACGCAGTATTTT | NA | TRBD2 | TRBJ2-3 | TRBV7-6
CSATDRTDTQYF | TGCAGTGCCACGGACCGCACAGATACGCAGTATTTT | NA | NA | TRBJ2-3 | TRBV20-1
CASSIPGTYFYEQYF | TGTGCCAGCAGCATACCCGGGACTTATTTCTACGAGCAGTACTTC | few | NA | TRBJ2-7 | TRBV7-2
CASSARNGGASRNEQYF | TGTGCCAGCAGTGCCCGTAACGGCGGAGCTAGTAGGAACGAGCAGTACTTC | NA | NA | TRBJ2-7 | TRBV11-3
CASSLESASAYEQYF | TGTGCCAGCAGCTTAGAAAGCGCTTCAGCCTACGAGCAGTACTTC | few | NA | TRBJ2-7 | TRBV7-6
CASSPLRRADTEAFF | TGTGCCAGCAGTCCTCTCAGGCGAGCGGACACTGAAGCTTTCTTT | NA | NA | TRBJ1-1 | TRBV12-3/TRBV12-4
CASSFPPGGETQYF | TGTGCCAGCAGCTTCCCGCCTGGCGGAGAGACCCAGTACTTC | NA | NA | TRBJ2-5 | TRBV7-6
CATSSSGGASSYEQYF | TGTGCCACCAGCTCCTCGGGAGGGGCCAGCTCCTACGAGCAGTACTTC | NA | TRBD2 | TRBJ2-7 | TRBV15
CASSYSTRGHSEQFF | TGTGCCAGCAGTTACTCAACCAGGGGGCACAGTGAGCAGTTCTTC | NA | TRBD1 | TRBJ2-1 | TRBV6-2/TRBV6-3
CASSYRGRGRGTEAFF | TGTGCCAGCAGCTATCGCGGACGGGGTAGGGGCACTGAAGCTTTCTTT | NA | NA | TRBJ1-1 | TRBV7-9
CASSLRYNEQFF | TGCGCCAGCAGCCTTAGGTACAATGAGCAGTTCTTC | NA | NA | TRBJ2-1 | TRBV4-1
CASSQVLGTNNYGYTF | TGCGCCAGCAGCCAAGTCCTGGGGACTAATAACTATGGCTACACCTTC | NA | NA | TRBJ1-2 | TRBV4-1
CASSEGEIYNSPLHF | TGTGCCAGCAGTGAGGGGGAGATTTATAATTCACCCCTCCACTTT | many | NA | TRBJ1-6 | TRBV6-1
CASSPRSRGFGYTF | TGCGCCAGCAGCCCTCGAAGCAGGGGCTTTGGCTACACCTTC | few | NA | TRBJ1-2 | TRBV4-1
CASSYSEGANSPLHF | TGTGCCAGCAGTTACTCGGAAGGGGCGAATTCACCCCTCCACTTT | few | NA | TRBJ1-6 | TRBV6-6
CASSLSGSGYEQYF | TGTGCCAGCAGCTTAAGCGGTTCCGGCTACGAGCAGTACTTC | NA | NA | TRBJ2-7 | TRBV7-3
CSVRGNEKLFF | TGCAGCGTGAGGGGGAATGAAAAACTGTTTTTT | NA | NA | TRBJ1-4 | TRBV29-1